This T cell receptor beta chain appears in the sequencing data of a study of cytomegalovirus exposure and HLA in healthy donors. Study background: Early released data had 80 million or so unique TCRs, all coming from HLA-typed donors. Whole-study findings and limits: Presence/absence analyses treated sequencing depth as roughly uniform across donors.

With 60 Vbeta and 13 Jbeta primers, the PCR was carried out. In the original workflow: Some 11 million shared chains were among the roughly 80 million unique TCR beta chains that a later analysis counted. Libraries were prepared by immunoSEQ multiplex PCR; TCRdb keeps only in-frame clonotypes and omits some of them. The V and J calls and the clone size are those of that table, but D and trimming were determined from the DNA. The sample consists of 120,000 to 150,000 clones, around 80% of them appearing once. At sampling all donors were nominally healthy, likely with unrecorded immune exposures. As concerns this clone: Its antigen is currently unknown.

Germline V CDR1 and CDR2: SGHNT, YENEEA. Unmatched junction bases numbered 1, after V lost 1 base and J lost 4 bases. The CDR3 is 14 residues long. This TCR was sampled from a man younger than 45 in good health and CMV-seronegative. Sequencing used PBMCs. The chain carries TRBV11-3 and TRBJ2-1, with TRBD2 identical over 7 bases. The CDR3 nucleotides read TGTGCCAGCAGCTTAGGGGGGGGTTACAATGAGCAGTTCTTC. The encoded protein is CASSLGGGYNEQFF.